This TCR beta chain stems from a study of response to subunit inactivated influenza vaccine. Whole-study findings and limits: Authors suggested seasonal influenza vaccinations each recruit few new T cells.

In its sample, this clonotype was seen a few times. Antigen unknown. MiXCR, applied by TCRdb to the RT-PCR reads, yields one record per CDR3 protein. The top ten clones hold less than 8.5% of a sample with hundreds of thousands of distinct CDR3 sequences, less than 15% of them seen once. The receptor was derived from a man over 45 who received an inactivated influenza vaccine. The specimen was PBMCs from blood, collected approximately 15 days before vaccination.

The CDR3 DNA sequence: TGTGCCAGCAGTTTAGCGCACCGGGGAGAGGGCGAGCAGTACTTC. It encodes CASSLAHRGEGEQYF. The V gene is TRBV12-3 or TRBV12-4, the J gene TRBJ2-7; D might be TRBD2 (5 bases). CDR3 length: 15 amino acids. V shed 0 bases and J shed 6 bases, with 15 bases lying between them.